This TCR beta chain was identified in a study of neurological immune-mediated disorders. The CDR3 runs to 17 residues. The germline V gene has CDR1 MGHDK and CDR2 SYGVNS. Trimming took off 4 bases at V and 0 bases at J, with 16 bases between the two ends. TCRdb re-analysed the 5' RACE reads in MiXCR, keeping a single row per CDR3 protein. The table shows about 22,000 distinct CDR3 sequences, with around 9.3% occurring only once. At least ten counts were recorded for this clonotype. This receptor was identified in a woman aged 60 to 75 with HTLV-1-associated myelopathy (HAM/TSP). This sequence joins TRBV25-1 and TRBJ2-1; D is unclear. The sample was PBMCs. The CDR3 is CASSALNGKGSYNEQFF. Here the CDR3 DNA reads TGTGCCAGCAGTGCTTTAAATGGGAAAGGCTCCTACAATGAGCAGTTCTTC.